This T cell receptor (beta chain) was recovered during a study of blood T cell repertoires in COVID-19. Study at large: Acute and convalescent COVID-19 samples came from the United States, Italy and Spain. In each case, the material was cDNA or gDNA derived from T cells, B-cell-depleted T cells, or PBMCs.

In the authors' methods: Reference gene primer amplification in the assay estimated nucleated cell counts. The assay was immunoSEQ multiplex PCR, and TCRdb's table has in-frame clones only and misses some. Clonal size and the V and J genes are those of that table, whereas D and trimming came from the DNA. Altogether roughly 180,000 clones are present, 80% to 90% being singletons, with the ten largest covering roughly 8.6%. The ends were cut back, 5 bases at V and 3 bases at J, with 11 bases in the middle. The CDR3 extends over 15 amino acids. Germline loops: CDR1 LGHDT, CDR2 YNNKEL (reference sequence).

Sequencing was performed on peripheral blood. The sequence came from a man aged 60-69 years with acute or convalescent COVID-19. The V call is TRBV3-1 (or the pseudogene TRBV3-2), the J call TRBJ2-6, with D tentatively TRBD1 (5 bases). CDR3 in amino acids: CASSYPGLGANVLTF. The CDR3 region has the DNA TGTGCCAGCAGCTATCCAGGGCTTGGGGCCAACGTCCTGACTTTC.